This TCR beta chain was captured in a study of T cells in Graves' hyperthyroidism and ophthalmopathy. Study-level points and caveats: Most thyroid clonotypes that were expanded above 0.001 also turned up in blood. Classification by a 13 V-J model distinguished ophthalmopathy from stable hyperthyroidism.

Of note for this clonotype: Its specificity is unknown.

Amplified regions were TCR beta CDR3 sequences from RNA transcripts. Carried out on the TCR CDR3, a first-round RT-PCR used the HTBI primer set. TCRdb processed the multiplex PCR reads anew with MiXCR; each CDR3 protein has one entry. This table has fewer than 550,000 distinct CDR3 sequences, 15% to 17% appearing once. Each diagnosis drew on symptoms, thyroxine, TRAb, thyroid ultrasound and orbital computed tomography findings. CDR1 and CDR2 (germline): MNHEY, SVGEGT. Trimming took 3 bases from V and 0 from J, leaving 11 bases between them. This CDR3 is 15 amino acids long. The sequencing sample was made of blood. The gene calls are TRBV6-2 or TRBV6-3 and TRBJ1-1; no definite D call. This sequence originates from a woman aged 18-29 years with Graves' hyperthyroidism. CDR3 sequence reads: CASSYNGLVNTEAFF. Written as DNA, the CDR3 is TGTGCCAGCAGTTATAACGGACTTGTGAACACTGAAGCTTTCTTT.